This entry concerns a single TCR beta chain. Its antigen is currently not known. No clone much larger than this one lies a single base away; base qualities are absent. The same CDR3 can be traced to other DNA sequences in this sample. This specimen comes from a study of blood T cell repertoires in COVID-19 (TCRdb year 2020). Notes on the research overall: Collaborator samples came from the United States, Italy and Spain and covered acute and convalescent phases of COVID-19. Deeply sampled blood TCRbeta repertoires from subjects exposed to, actively infected with, or recovered from COVID-19 were included in the dataset. Sample metadata almost always included a de-identified subject ID, COVID-19 status, age in years and sex. Where available, HLA class I and class II types were taken from metadata supplied by the sample provider and were not determined by assay-based typing. The material from the prospective study consisted of cDNA or gDNA derived from T cells, B-cell-depleted T cells, or PBMCs. The repertoires were made available in a free public database intended to serve as a resource for research on the immune response to SARS-CoV-2. Samples were obtained from the ongoing ImmuneRACE study (first 160 participants) and from over 1,000 subjects provided by 6 global collaborators. Study-wide conclusions, independent of this receptor: How much clinical and demographic metadata was included differed by source and by participant, and the metadata was provided uncurated.

Based on the germline V gene (reference sequence), the CDR1 and CDR2 sequences are GTSNPN and SVGIG. The CDR3 starts with the cysteine, ends with the phenylalanine, and has 14 residues. Kept here is only the CDR3 DNA, which spans 42 bases and is read in frame from base 1. V is trimmed back by 2 bases and J by 13 bases, and the junction contains 10 bases that no gene match accounts for. Each collaborating institution followed its own protocols to collect whole blood in K2EDTA tubes. For TCRbeta analysis, collaborators shipped samples in one of three forms: frozen whole blood, isolated PBMCs, or DNA extracted from either of those sample types. TCRbeta CDR3 regions were amplified from genomic DNA by means of the immunoSEQ Assay, a bias-controlled multiplex PCR. In the original analysis: Nucleated cell counts per sample were estimated from amplification of reference gene primers within the assay. Sequence reads were collapsed and filtered to measure the absolute abundance of every unique TCRbeta CDR3 rearrangement. For each sample, productive Simpson clonality was calculated by taking the square root of Simpson's diversity index across productive rearrangements. Sourced from immuneACCESS, this table was stored by TCRdb with only in-frame sequences that have V and J called. A share of the clones is absent; for the studies checked, an unresolved V gene accounts for under half, and the remainder has no known explanation. The D gene and trimming were derived from the DNA, and the V and J assignments and clone size from that table. In all, the sample holds about 120,000 clones, and 86% of those were seen once. Less than 5% of the sample is taken by the ten largest.

The V and J genes are TRBV30 and TRBJ2-1, with 11 bases matching TRBD2. What was sequenced was peripheral blood. The clonotype originates from a man aged 35-49 years with acute or convalescent COVID-19. The CDR3 has the sequence CAWSSSGGAFGQFF. The nucleotide sequence is TGTGCCTGGAGTAGTAGCGGGGGGGCGTTTGGACAGTTCTTC.